These 3 T cell receptor beta chains were all obtained from the same sample, sequenced in a study of cytomegalovirus exposure and HLA in healthy donors. The PCR had 60 Vbeta and 13 Jbeta primers. This table comes from immunoSEQ multiplex PCR, and its TCRdb copy is limited to in-frame clones, with some not included. The sample holds fewer than 130,000 clones, approximately 86% seen once. The specimen sequenced was PBMCs. These TCRs come from a man aged 40-49 years in good health and CMV-seronegative.

This clone was counted a single time. This sequence joins TRBV5-1 and TRBJ1-2; the D is unclear. V lost 2 bases and J lost 4, with 12 bases in between. The CDR3 totals 14 residues. Germline V gives CDR1 SGHRS, CDR2 YFSETQ. The CDR3 nucleotides are TGCGCCAGCAGCTTAGAGGGTTCAGGCTATGGCTACACCTTC. It translates to CASSLEGSGYGYTF.

CDR3 sequence (DNA): TGTGCCAGCAGTTACGGCTTGAACACCGGGGAGCTGTTTTTT. This codes for CASSYGLNTGELFF. The rearrangement links TRBV6-5 to TRBJ2-2; D unclear. The V gene's germline CDR1 is MNHEY and CDR2 SVGAGI. Trimming shortened V by 2 bases and J by 1 base, and 5 bases separated the two germline ends. The CDR3 is 14 amino acids.

V is TRBV27 and J is TRBJ1-1, with 8 bases aligning to TRBD1. In germline, CDR1 is MNHEY, CDR2 SMNVEV (reference sequence). This CDR3 spans 14 amino acids. V shed 1 base, J shed 5 bases, and the junction held 3 bases outside the gene matches. The CDR3, as DNA: TGTGCCAGCAGTTTATTACAGGGGGGGACTGAAGCTTTCTTT. Encoded protein: CASSLLQGGTEAFF.